This paragraph covers one TCR beta chain sequence. Its recognized antigen is unknown. Base quality data are lacking; no much larger clone is found one base away. The data belong to a study of T cells in Graves' hyperthyroidism and ophthalmopathy (dated by TCRdb to the late 2010s). A note on the overall study: Peripheral blood was sampled at the time of initial diagnosis, prior to any treatment. Prospective prediction of ophthalmopathy was tested in an independent validation cohort consisting of 18 hyperthyroidism patients and 15 or so patients who later progressed to ophthalmopathy. The 75 to 100 discovery patients were divided at random into training and test sets in a 7:3 ratio. In more than five Graves' hyperthyroidism patients, the study also compared T-cell repertoires from thyroid tissue with T-cell repertoires from blood. After blood sampling, hyperthyroidism patients were treated with methimazole at a starting dose of 30 mg daily, and ophthalmopathy patients were treated with high-dose intravenous methylprednisolone. According to the paper, TCR Vbeta CDR3 sequencing was carried out on 120 to 150 peripheral blood samples, which came from more than 40 ophthalmopathy, under 80 hyperthyroidism and some 17 progressor patients. To identify TCR V-J signatures that set the groups apart, the researchers used a discovery cohort of 100 patients, made up of 40 to 45 with Graves' ophthalmopathy and about 59 with stable Graves' hyperthyroidism. What the research found in general, with its limitations: Blood samples also contained most of the expanded thyroid clonotypes (frequency above 0.001), which suggests that blood repertoires may reflect thyroid immune responses. A 13 V-J signature model separated ophthalmopathy from stable hyperthyroidism, with roughly 88% sensitivity and 81.08% specificity in cross-validation and 80%/75% in testing. No statistical method was used to set the sample size in advance, and investigators knew the group allocation. In validation, progression to ophthalmopathy was predicted by the model with 55% to 71% sensitivity and 72.22% specificity, a median of around 6.5 months before onset.

Graves' hyperthyroidism was defined as stable when no progression to ophthalmopathy occurred over 18 months of follow-up. The hyperthyroidism patients were between 18 and 65 years old and newly diagnosed, with a disease duration of less than 2 months. Exclusion was applied to patients with uncontrolled infections, other autoimmune diseases, pregnancy or lactation. Clinical symptoms, serum thyroxine and TRAb, thyroid ultrasound, and orbital computed tomography formed the basis for the diagnoses. Ficoll-Paque density gradient centrifugation was used to isolate PBMCs from around 9.1 ml of fresh peripheral blood. Total RNA was extracted with Trizol reagent, and quality was checked on an Agilent 2100 Bioanalyzer. Including the terminal cysteine and phenylalanine, the CDR3 comprises 14 residues. The read is trimmed to its CDR3 DNA, 42 bases read in frame from base 1. Ends trimmed: V by 4 bases, J by 4 bases; bases unmatched to a gene: 2. The germline V gene supplies CDR1 KGHDR and CDR2 SFDVKD.

Amplification of TCR beta CDR3 regions was carried out from RNA transcripts. The TCR CDR3 was subjected to a first round of RT-PCR using the HTBI primer set and the Qiagen OneStep RT-PCR kit. The libraries were constructed in a second round of multiplex PCR and then size-selected and purified. Libraries were sequenced paired-end with 100 bp reads on an Illumina HiSeq2000. For the original study's pipeline: SOAPnuke was used to process the raw data, throwing out any read that contained adapters or uncalled bases, had a mean Phred below 15, or lacked an exact constant-primer or identifier match. High-quality paired reads were merged using COPE v1.2.5, and each unique nucleotide sequence was defined as a clonotype. MiTCR v1.1 was used to align clonotypes to the IMGT TRBV, TRBD and TRBJ reference segments. The analysis included only V-J combinations with a frequency above 0.0001, which together covered 99.2% of the repertoires. A TCS score was defined as the ratio of F50 (clonal expansion) to E x V (chaos), with BLOSUM62-based TCRdist applied between CDR3 peptides within each V-J. Welch's t-statistics and random forest reduced around 550 V-J features to 13, which were used in a naive Bayes classifier (R e1071). TCRdb applied fastp at Q25 and MiXCR to the public reads, then kept only in-frame beta chains. Under each unique CDR3 protein, matching rows form one entry showing the most common genes and DNA. In this record, the V and J calls reflect TCRdb's handling and not the investigators' own analysis. The table for this sample lists 300,000 to 500,000 distinct CDR3 sequences; approximately 15% of them were counted only once. The ten top clones hold less than 35% of the sample.

The sample taken for sequencing was blood. The V and J segments used are TRBV24-1 and TRBJ1-5, with TRBD1 identical over 8 junction bases. The sequence came from a woman in her twenties or thirties with Graves' hyperthyroidism. Here is the DNA: TGTGCCACCAGTGAGCGACAGGGGAATCAGCCCCAGCATTTT. It codes for CATSERQGNQPQHF.